The 27 T cell receptor beta chains reported below all come from one sample, sequenced in a study of blood T cell repertoires in COVID-19. The table came from immunoSEQ multiplex PCR; TCRdb's copy has only in-frame clones and leaves some out. The sample shows 200,000 to 300,000 clones, approximately 86% of them seen only once. The sequenced sample consisted of peripheral blood. Receptors originate from a woman aged 60-75 years with COVID-19, enrolled during active disease.

This chain uses TRBV4-3 with TRBJ2-3; 8 bases map to TRBD2. Germline V gene sequence: CDR1 LGHNA, CDR2 YSLEER. V lost 4 bases and J lost 6; bases outside the gene matches: 12. CDR3 size: 16 residues. The CDR3 bases are TGCGCCAGCAGCCTCATGAGCGGGAGTGTCTCGGATACGCAGTATTTT. Residues: CASSLMSGSVSDTQYF.

This chain connects TRBV6-5 to TRBJ2-7, with D possibly TRBD2 on 5 matching bases. Germline V gene sequence: CDR1 MNHEY, CDR2 SVGAGI. V lost 0 bases and J lost 5, with 14 bases in between. The CDR3 sequence is 15 residues long. CDR3 coding DNA: TGTGCCAGCAGTTACTCTGGGCTAGCTTCCCACGAGCAGTACTTC. This translates into CASSYSGLASHEQYF.

The gene calls are TRBV7-2 and TRBJ1-2; maybe TRBD1 (5 bases). The CDR3 spans 18 residues. V was shortened by 3 bases and J by 6 bases, with 26 bases between the two germline ends. Looked up from germline, CDR1 is SGHTA and CDR2 is FQGNSA. This CDR3 reads CASSFPGRRGRGINGYTF. Written as DNA, the CDR3 is TGTGCCAGCAGCTTCCCCGGGAGGCGGGGAAGGGGAATAAATGGCTACACCTTC.

This sequence joins TRBV28 and TRBJ1-6; maybe TRBD1 (5 bases). Germline CDR1 reads MDHEN; CDR2 reads SYDVKM. Trimming shortened V by 8 bases and J by 5 bases, and 10 bases separated the two germline ends. The CDR3 contains 13 residues. The CDR3 DNA reads as TGTGCCAGCGGGGCAGTCCATAATTCACCCCTCCACTTT. Amino acid sequence: CASGAVHNSPLHF.

The rearrangement links TRBV3-1 (or the pseudogene TRBV3-2) to TRBJ2-7, with 9 bases lining up with TRBD1. Germline assignment: CDR1 LGHDT and CDR2 YNNKEL (reference sequence). Trimming removed 7 bases from V and 6 bases from J; junction bases left unmatched: 13. This CDR3 comprises 15 residues. CDR3 sequence reads: CASTSRDRVFSEQYF. For the CDR3, the DNA is TGTGCCAGCACATCTAGGGACAGGGTGTTTTCCGAGCAGTACTTC.

This clone is a singleton in its sample. The chain carries TRBV7-3 and TRBJ2-3; unclear D gene. V shed 1 base and J shed 9 bases, with 11 bases lying between them. The CDR3 is 13 amino acids. Germline CDR1 and CDR2: SGHTA and FQGTGA. CDR3 region: CASSLKPSPTQYF. In nucleotides, the CDR3 is TGTGCCAGCAGCTTAAAGCCTAGTCCCACGCAGTATTTT. Based on the CDR3 plus reference TRBV7-3 and TRBJ2-3, the full variable domain is GAGVSQTPSNKVTEKGKYVELRCDPISGHTALYWYRQSLGQGPEFLIYFQGTGAADDSGLPNDRFFAVRPEGSVSTLKIQRTERGDSAVYLCASSLKPSPTQYFGPGTRLTVL.

This clone has only a few counts. The chain employs TRBV6-5 and TRBJ2-2; 13 nucleotides line up with TRBD2. From germline, CDR1 is MNHEY and CDR2 SVGAGI. The CDR3 totals 16 residues. Trimming cost V 4 bases and J 7 bases; bases outside gene matches: 6. The CDR3 bases are TGTGCCAGCAGTTGGACTAGCGGGAGAGTTGGCGGGGAGCTGTTTTTT. Translated, it gives CASSWTSGRVGGELFF.

This rearrangement joins TRBV9 to TRBJ2-7; 10 bases line up with TRBD1. Germline-derived CDR1 and CDR2 are SGDLS and YYNGEE. V lost 0 bases, J lost 3 bases, and 6 bases stayed unmatched. This CDR3 comprises 16 residues. The CDR3 DNA reads TGTGCCAGCAGCGTAGGACCGACAGGGGGCGGCTACGAGCAGTACTTC. Translating gives CASSVGPTGGGYEQYF.

The chain combines TRBV5-4 with TRBJ1-2; TRBD1 aligns across 7 bases. The J segment lost 2 bases and the V segment lost 3 bases, leaving 16 bases of the junction unmatched. Germline assignment: CDR1 SGHNT and CDR2 YYREEE (reference sequence). This CDR3 has 18 amino acids. CDR3: CASSSGGGQYPLNYGYTF. The CDR3 nucleotides are TGTGCCAGCAGCTCCGGTGGGGGACAGTATCCTCTCAACTATGGCTACACCTTC.

This sequence joins TRBV5-1 and TRBJ1-2; weak D call: TRBD1 (5 bases). Germline V gene data show CDR1 as SGHRS and CDR2 as YFSETQ. The CDR3 runs 15 residues. V lost 0 bases and J 6 bases, leaving 15 bases between the germline ends. CDR3 sequence (DNA): TGCGCCAGCAGCTTGGAGCGGGGACCTTCAGATGGCTACACCTTC. Residues: CASSLERGPSDGYTF.

J is TRBJ2-3 and V is TRBV5-1; no firm D call. CDR1 is SGHRS, CDR2 YFSETQ, per germline. CDR3 length: 15 residues. V was clipped by 0 bases and J by 1 base, with 9 bases between them. The CDR3 region has the DNA TGCGCCAGCAGCTTGGTTGCGTTAGGCACAGATACGCAGTATTTT. Translated, it gives CASSLVALGTDTQYF.

The chain couples TRBV9 to TRBJ2-1, with 7 bases lining up with TRBD2. Germline trimming cut 4 bases from V and 4 bases from J; bases unmatched to any gene: 14. The V gene's germline CDR1 is SGDLS and CDR2 YYNGEE. CDR3 size: 17 residues. The CDR3 protein is CASSSQWGGDPYNEQFF. CDR3 in DNA: TGTGCCAGCAGCTCCCAGTGGGGGGGAGACCCTTACAATGAGCAGTTCTTC.

This chain connects TRBV28 to TRBJ2-3; 7 bases align to TRBD2. The J segment lost 8 bases and the V segment lost 4 bases, leaving 12 bases of the junction unmatched. Germline loops: CDR1 MDHEN, CDR2 SYDVKM. This CDR3 comprises 15 residues. CDR3 in amino acids: CASSYARTSRGTQYF. The CDR3 DNA is TGTGCCAGCAGTTATGCTCGGACTAGTCGGGGTACGCAGTATTTT. Full variable domain (missing parts from reference TRBV28 and TRBJ2-3): DVKVTQSSRYLVKRTGEKVFLECVQDMDHENMFWYRQDPGLGLRLIYFSYDVKMKEKGDIPEGYSVSREKKERFSLILESASTNQTSMYLCASSYARTSRGTQYFGPGTRLTVL.

This clone showed up just once. The rearrangement uses TRBV29-1 and TRBJ1-2; D is ambiguous. Germline V gene lookup returns CDR1 SQVTM and CDR2 ANQGSEA. The V gene lost 4 bases and the J gene lost 5 bases, with 11 bases spanning the gap. This CDR3 spans 12 amino acids. CDR3 bases: TGCAGCGTTGTAAAGGAGGAGTATGGCTACACCTTC. Protein product: CSVVKEEYGYTF. Drawing the rest from reference TRBV29-1 and TRBJ1-2, the complete variable domain is SAVISQKPSRDICQRGTSLTIQCQVDSQVTMMFWYRQQPGQSLTLIATANQGSEATYESGFVIDKFPISRPNLTFSTLTVSNMSPEDSSIYLCSVVKEEYGYTFGSGTRLTVV.

The V and J genes are TRBV30 and TRBJ2-3, with 11 positions matching TRBD2. Looked up from germline, CDR1 is GTSNPN and CDR2 is SVGIG (reference sequence). V lost 3 bases and J lost 7; bases outside the gene matches: 12. The CDR3 is made up of 16 amino acids. The CDR3 DNA reads as TGTGCCTGGAGCGGGATTCTAGCGGGAGGATCATATACGCAGTATTTT. It specifies CAWSGILAGGSYTQYF.

This clone was seen just once. J is TRBJ1-4 and V is TRBV5-8, with D possibly TRBD1 on 5 matching bases. The germline V gene has CDR1 SGHTS and CDR2 YDEGEE. Trimming pared 0 bases from V and 5 bases from J, leaving 14 bases between. The CDR3 totals 16 residues. CDR3 residues: CASSLDQGRANEKLFF. The DNA for the CDR3 is TGTGCCAGCAGCTTGGATCAGGGCCGGGCGAATGAAAAACTGTTTTTT. The entire variable domain, with the rest obtained from reference TRBV5-8 and TRBJ1-4, is as follows: EAGVTQSPTHLIKTRGQQATLRCSPISGHTSVYWYQQALGLGLQFLLWYDEGEERNRGNFPPRFSGRQFPNYSSELNVNALELEDSALYLCASSLDQGRANEKLFFGSGTQLSVL.

V usage is TRBV19 and J usage is TRBJ2-7; weak D call: TRBD1 (8 bases). This CDR3 has 15 residues. The germline V and J ends were trimmed by 6 bases and 2 bases, with 17 bases remaining between them. The germline V gene encodes CDR1 LNHDA and CDR2 SQIVND (reference sequence). The DNA of the CDR3 is TGTGCCAGTAGGGGGGGGACAGGCCAGGCCTACGAGCAGTACTTC. This gives the protein CASRGGTGQAYEQYF.

Written as DNA, the CDR3 is TGTGCCAGCAGCTCGGACAGGCCGAACACTGAAGCTTTCTTT. Translated, it gives CASSSDRPNTEAFF. The chain employs TRBV7-9 and TRBJ1-1; 7 bases align to TRBD1. Germline V gives CDR1 SEHNR, CDR2 FQNEAQ (reference sequence). V was pared by 4 bases and J by 1 base, with 3 bases of the junction left unmatched. The CDR3 totals 14 residues.

The rearrangement joins TRBV5-1 to TRBJ2-5, with 11 bases matching TRBD1. CDR1 and CDR2 (germline): SGHRS, YFSETQ. The CDR3 is made up of 15 amino acids. Germline trimming cut 4 bases from V and 4 bases from J; bases unmatched to any gene: 6. The CDR3: CASSAPGQGGETQYF. CDR3 bases: TGCGCCAGCAGCGCACCGGGACAGGGGGGAGAGACCCAGTACTTC. Together with reference TRBV5-1 and TRBJ2-5, the CDR3 gives the full variable domain: KAGVTQTPRYLIKTRGQQVTLSCSPISGHRSVSWYQQTPGQGLQFLFEYFSETQRNKGNFPGRFSGRQFSNSRSEMNVSTLELGDSALYLCASSAPGQGGETQYFGPGTRLLVL.

This clone was seen a single time. This rearrangement joins TRBV19 to TRBJ1-2, with 9 bases fitting TRBD1. CDR1 is LNHDA, CDR2 SQIVND, per germline (reference sequence). Trimming at V came to 7 bases and at J to 5 bases, leaving 5 bases not matched to a gene. This CDR3 spans 13 amino acids. CDR3 protein: CASTVDRGYGYTF. CDR3 DNA sequence: TGTGCCAGTACTGTCGACAGGGGGTATGGCTACACCTTC.

The V call is TRBV7-9, the J call TRBJ2-7; 7 positions match TRBD1. The CDR3 covers 14 residues. CDR1 and CDR2 from the germline V gene are SEHNR and FQNEAQ (reference sequence). Germline trimming cut 1 base from V and 4 bases from J; bases unmatched to any gene: 4. This CDR3 reads CASSLGGQSYEQYF. For the CDR3, the DNA is TGTGCCAGCAGCTTAGGGGGACAGTCGTACGAGCAGTACTTC. The complete variable domain, with remaining parts taken from reference TRBV7-9 and TRBJ2-7, reads DTGVSQNPRHKITKRGQNVTFRCDPISEHNRLYWYRQTLGQGPEFLTYFQNEAQLEKSRLLSDRFSAERPKGSFSTLEIQRTEQGDSAMYLCASSLGGQSYEQYFGPGTRLTVT.

Only a few counts were recorded for this clone. The chain joins TRBV3-1 (or the pseudogene TRBV3-2) to TRBJ2-1, with D tentatively TRBD2 (6 bases). The V end was cut by 2 bases, the J end by 3 bases, with 14 bases between. The germline gives CDR1 LGHDT, CDR2 YNNKEL (reference sequence). CDR3 length equals 16 residues. The CDR3 nucleotides are TGTGCCAGCAGCCAATACTGGTCGGGGGACTACAATGAGCAGTTCTTC. Protein sequence: CASSQYWSGDYNEQFF.

This clone was counted once. The V and J genes are TRBV10-3 and TRBJ2-6; D possibly corresponds to TRBD1 (5 bases). CDR1 ENHRY and CDR2 SYGVKD come from the germline V gene. This CDR3 contains 12 residues. V gave up 11 bases and J gave up 4 bases, with 9 bases separating them. CDR3 region: CASGQGANVLTF. The CDR3 coding sequence is TGTGCCTCTGGACAAGGGGCCAACGTCCTGACTTTC.

V and J are TRBV6-2 or TRBV6-3 and TRBJ2-7; possible D gene TRBD1, 6 bases. This CDR3 is 12 amino acids long. V was cut by 4 bases and J by 7 bases, with 11 bases left in between. Per germline, CDR1 MNHEY and CDR2 SVGEGT. This CDR3 is CASSSTGLEQYF. The CDR3 DNA sequence: TGTGCCAGCAGTTCTACAGGGTTAGAGCAGTACTTC.

In its sample, this clone was seen once. This chain links TRBV5-8 with TRBJ2-2; 8 nucleotides match TRBD1. The CDR3 sequence is 17 residues long. Germline loops: CDR1 SGHTS, CDR2 YDEGEE. V lost 4 bases to trimming and J lost 2 bases; unmatched junction nucleotides: 10. The CDR3 coding sequence is TGTGCCAGCAGCGACAACGACAGGGGTCTAAACACCGGGGAGCTGTTTTTT. This encodes CASSDNDRGLNTGELFF.

This sequence joins TRBV20-1 and TRBJ2-1; perhaps TRBD2 as D (5 bases). V was pared by 7 bases and J by 4 bases, with 8 bases between. The V gene's germline CDR1 is DFQATT and CDR2 SNEGSKA (reference sequence). This CDR3 comprises 11 residues. CDR3 loop: CSVRGYNEQFF. DNA for the CDR3: TGCAGTGTCCGGGGTTACAATGAGCAGTTCTTC.

The chain recombines TRBV7-3 with TRBJ2-5; D possibly corresponds to TRBD2 (5 bases). This CDR3 region has 12 residues. The germline gives CDR1 SGHTA, CDR2 FQGTGA. V was trimmed by 4 bases and J by 5 bases, leaving 8 bases between them. CDR3 protein: CASSSPGETQYF. DNA of the CDR3: TGTGCCAGCAGCTCCCCGGGGGAGACCCAGTACTTC.